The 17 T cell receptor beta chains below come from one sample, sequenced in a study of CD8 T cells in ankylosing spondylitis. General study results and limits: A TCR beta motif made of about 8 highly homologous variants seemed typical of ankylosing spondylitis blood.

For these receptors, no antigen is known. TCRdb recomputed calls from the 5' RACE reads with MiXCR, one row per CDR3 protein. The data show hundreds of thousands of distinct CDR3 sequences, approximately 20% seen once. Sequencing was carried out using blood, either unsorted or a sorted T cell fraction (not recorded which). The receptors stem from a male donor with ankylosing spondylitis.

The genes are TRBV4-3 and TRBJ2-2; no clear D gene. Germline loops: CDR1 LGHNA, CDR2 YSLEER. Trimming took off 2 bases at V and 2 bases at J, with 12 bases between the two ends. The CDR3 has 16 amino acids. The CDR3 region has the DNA TGCGCCAGCAGCCAAACCCCACCTATAAACACCGGGGAGCTGTTTTTT. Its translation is CASSQTPPINTGELFF.

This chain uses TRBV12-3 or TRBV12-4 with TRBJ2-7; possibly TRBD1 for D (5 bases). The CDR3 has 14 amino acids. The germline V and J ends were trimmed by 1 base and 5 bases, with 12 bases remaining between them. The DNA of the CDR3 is TGTGCCAGCAGTTTAGAGAAAGGGGCCCACGAGCAGTACTTC. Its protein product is CASSLEKGAHEQYF.

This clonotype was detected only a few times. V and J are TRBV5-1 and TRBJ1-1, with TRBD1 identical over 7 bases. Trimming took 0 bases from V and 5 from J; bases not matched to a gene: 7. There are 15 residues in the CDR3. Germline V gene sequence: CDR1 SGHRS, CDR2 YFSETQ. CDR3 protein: CASSLAGGRETEAFF. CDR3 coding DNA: TGCGCCAGCAGCTTGGCAGGGGGGAGGGAGACTGAAGCTTTCTTT.

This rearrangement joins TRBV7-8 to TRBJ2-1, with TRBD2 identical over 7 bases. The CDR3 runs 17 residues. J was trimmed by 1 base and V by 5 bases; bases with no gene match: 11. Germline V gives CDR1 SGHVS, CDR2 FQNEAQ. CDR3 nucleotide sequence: TGTGCCAGCAGCCCGTCCGGGCTAGCGGTGTCCTACAATGAGCAGTTCTTC. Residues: CASSPSGLAVSYNEQFF.

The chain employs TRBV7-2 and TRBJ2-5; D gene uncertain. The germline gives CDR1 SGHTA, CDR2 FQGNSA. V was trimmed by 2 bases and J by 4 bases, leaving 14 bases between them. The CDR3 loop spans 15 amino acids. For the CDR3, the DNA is TGTGCCAGCAGCTTAATAGCTGGGCTGCCAGAGACCCAGTACTTC. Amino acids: CASSLIAGLPETQYF. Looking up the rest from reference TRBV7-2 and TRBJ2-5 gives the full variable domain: GAGVSQSPSNKVTEKGKDVELRCDPISGHTALYWYRQSLGQGLEFLIYFQGNSAPDKSGLPSDRFSAERTGGSVSTLTIQRTQQEDSAVYLCASSLIAGLPETQYFGPGTRLLVL.

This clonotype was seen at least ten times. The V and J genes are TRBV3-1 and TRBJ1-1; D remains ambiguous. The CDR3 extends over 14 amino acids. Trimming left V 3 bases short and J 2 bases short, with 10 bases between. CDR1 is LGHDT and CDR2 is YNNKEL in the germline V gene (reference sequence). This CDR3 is CASSHLDLNTEAFF. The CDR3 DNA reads TGTGCCAGCAGCCACCTAGACCTCAACACTGAAGCTTTCTTT.

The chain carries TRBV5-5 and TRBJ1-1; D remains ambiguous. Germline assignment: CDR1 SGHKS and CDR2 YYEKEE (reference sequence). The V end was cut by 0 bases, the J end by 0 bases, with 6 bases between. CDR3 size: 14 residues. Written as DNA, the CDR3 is TGTGCCAGCAGCTTGGTGCCGGTGAACACTGAAGCTTTCTTT. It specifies CASSLVPVNTEAFF.

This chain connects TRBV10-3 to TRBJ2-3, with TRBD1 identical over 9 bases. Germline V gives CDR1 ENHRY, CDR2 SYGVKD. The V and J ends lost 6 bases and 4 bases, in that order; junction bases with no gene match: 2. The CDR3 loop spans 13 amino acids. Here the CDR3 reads CAISRQGADTQYF. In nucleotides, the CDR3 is TGTGCCATCAGCCGACAGGGGGCAGATACGCAGTATTTT.

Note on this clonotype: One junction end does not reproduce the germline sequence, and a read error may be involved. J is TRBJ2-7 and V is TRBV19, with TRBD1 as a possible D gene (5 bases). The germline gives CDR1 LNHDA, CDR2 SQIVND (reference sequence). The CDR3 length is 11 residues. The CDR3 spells CAGSRGSEQYF. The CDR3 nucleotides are TGTGCCGGTAGTAGGGGCTCCGAGCAGTACTTC.

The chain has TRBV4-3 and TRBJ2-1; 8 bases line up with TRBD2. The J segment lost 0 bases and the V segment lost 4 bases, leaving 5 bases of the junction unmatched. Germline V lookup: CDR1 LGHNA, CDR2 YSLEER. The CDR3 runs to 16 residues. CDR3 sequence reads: CASSRGAGDSYNEQFF. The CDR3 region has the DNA TGCGCCAGCAGCCGGGGAGCGGGGGACTCCTACAATGAGCAGTTCTTC.

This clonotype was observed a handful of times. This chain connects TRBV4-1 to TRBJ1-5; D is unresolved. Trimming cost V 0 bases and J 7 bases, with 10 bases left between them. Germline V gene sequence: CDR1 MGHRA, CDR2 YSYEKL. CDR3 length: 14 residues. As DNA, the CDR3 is TGCGCCAGCAGCCAAGAGGGGATTGGACAGCCCCAGCATTTT. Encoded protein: CASSQEGIGQPQHF.

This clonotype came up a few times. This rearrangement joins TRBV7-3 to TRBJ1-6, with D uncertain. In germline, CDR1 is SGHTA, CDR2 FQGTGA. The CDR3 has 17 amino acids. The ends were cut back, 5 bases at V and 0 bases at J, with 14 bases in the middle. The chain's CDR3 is CASSPPGGRSYNSPLHF. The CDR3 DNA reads TGTGCCAGCAGCCCCCCCGGAGGACGCTCCTATAATTCACCCCTCCACTTT.

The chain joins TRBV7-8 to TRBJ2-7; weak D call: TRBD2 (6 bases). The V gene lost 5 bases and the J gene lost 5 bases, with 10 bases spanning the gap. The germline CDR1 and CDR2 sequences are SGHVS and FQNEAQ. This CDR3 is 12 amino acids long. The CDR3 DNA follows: TGTGCCAGCAGCGTAGGAGGGAACGAGCAGTACTTC. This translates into CASSVGGNEQYF. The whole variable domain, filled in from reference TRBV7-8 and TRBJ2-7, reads GAGVSQSPRYKVAKRGQDVALRCDPISGHVSLFWYQQALGQGPEFLTYFQNEAQLDKSGLPSDRFFAERPEGSVSTLKIQRTQQEDSAVYLCASSVGGNEQYFGPGTRLTVT.

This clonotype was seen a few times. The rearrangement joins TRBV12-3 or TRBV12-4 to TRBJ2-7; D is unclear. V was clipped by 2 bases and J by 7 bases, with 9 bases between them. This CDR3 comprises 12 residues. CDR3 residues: CASSLNGLEQYF. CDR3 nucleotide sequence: TGTGCCAGCAGTTTAAATGGGTTAGAGCAGTACTTC.

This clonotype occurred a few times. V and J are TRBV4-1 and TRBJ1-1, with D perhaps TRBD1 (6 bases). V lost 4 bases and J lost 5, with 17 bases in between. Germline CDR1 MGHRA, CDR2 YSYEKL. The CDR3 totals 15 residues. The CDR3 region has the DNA TGCGCCAGCAGCCTCCAAGGGGGTCTCAGAACTGAAGCTTTCTTT. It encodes CASSLQGGLRTEAFF.

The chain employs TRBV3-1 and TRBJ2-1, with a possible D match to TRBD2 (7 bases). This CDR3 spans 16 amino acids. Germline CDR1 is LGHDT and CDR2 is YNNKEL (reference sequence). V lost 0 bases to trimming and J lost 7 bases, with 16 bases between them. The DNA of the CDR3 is TGTGCCAGCAGCCAAGATCTGGGGGGGGGCCTAAATGAGCAGTTCTTC. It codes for CASSQDLGGGLNEQFF.

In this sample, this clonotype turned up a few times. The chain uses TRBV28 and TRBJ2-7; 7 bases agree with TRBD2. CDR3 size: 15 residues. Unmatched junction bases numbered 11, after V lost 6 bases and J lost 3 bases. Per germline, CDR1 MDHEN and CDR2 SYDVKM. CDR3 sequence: CASSTHLAGDYEQYF. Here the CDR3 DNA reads TGTGCCAGCAGCACCCATTTAGCGGGTGACTACGAGCAGTACTTC.